This T cell receptor beta chain originates from a study of CD8+ T cells in alopecia areata. Study overall: Treated patients' severity was scored by percentage of affected scalp area.

The sequencing template was cDNA reverse transcribed from extracted RNA. TCRdb's copy holds only in-frame clones and misses some; the assay was immunoSEQ multiplex PCR. The repertoire has 95,000 to 100,000 clones, around 60% of them found once; the top ten carry about a sixth. Treatment denoted: oral pan-JAK inhibitor, 5-10 mg twice daily. In its sample, this clone was seen a few times. The TCR originated in a human donor with alopecia areata. Material: CD8+ T cells sorted from blood, obtained at approximately week 60, from a patient treated with tofacitinib.

The DNA of the CDR3 is TGTGCCAGCAACCCCAGCCATGCCCCGGACAATGAGCAGTTCTTC. It encodes CASNPSHAPDNEQFF. The J gene is TRBJ2-1, the V gene TRBV4-2, with D unclear. Germline CDR1 is LGHNA and CDR2 is YNFKEQ. The CDR3 is made up of 15 amino acids. V shed 7 bases and J shed 5 bases, with 18 bases lying between them.